The 21 T cell receptor beta chains given below trace back to one sample, sequenced in a study of CD8+CD57+ T cells in acquired aplastic anemia. According to the study, genomic DNA was the template for TCR beta VDJ and CDR3 profiling. From the reads, TCRdb called clonotypes with MiXCR, one entry per CDR3 protein. Of 100,000 to 150,000 distinct CDR3 sequences in the sample, 55% to 70% were seen once. CD8+CD57+ cell expansion, shown by flow cytometry, had occurred in the patients selected for sequencing. The sample taken for sequencing was sorted CD4+, CD8+, or CD8+CD57+ T cells (not recorded which) from PBMCs. These TCRs come from a human donor with aplastic anemia.

The CDR3 here is CSVEDRVGHEQYF. The CDR3 DNA follows: TGCAGCGTTGAGGACAGAGTTGGCCACGAGCAGTACTTC. The chain uses TRBV29-1 and TRBJ2-7; tentative D call: TRBD1 (6 bases). Per the germline V gene, CDR1 is SQVTM and CDR2 is ANQGSEA. The V end lost 3 bases, the J end lost 5 bases, and 14 bases lay between the germline ends. The CDR3 is 13 residues long.

The rearrangement uses TRBV10-3 and TRBJ1-4, with 8 bases lining up with TRBD1. The CDR3 extends over 14 amino acids. Germline CDR1 is ENHRY and CDR2 is SYGVKD. V shed 2 bases and J 8 bases; nucleotides not matched to a gene: 4. The CDR3 DNA reads TGTGCCATCAGTGAGCTCGCAGGGGGCGAAAAACTGTTTTTT. Protein product: CAISELAGGEKLFF.

There are a few counts of this clonotype. The genes are TRBV19 and TRBJ1-1, with 7 bases aligning to TRBD1. After removal of 6 bases from V and 4 bases from J, the junction contained 20 bases not matched to a gene. The CDR3 consists of 18 residues. CDR1 and CDR2 (germline): LNHDA, SQIVND (reference sequence). The CDR3 here is CASRVRQGLLLVTTEAFF. The CDR3 nucleotides read TGTGCCAGTAGGGTCCGACAGGGCCTTCTTCTCGTGACCACTGAAGCTTTCTTT.

This CDR3 is CASSLLDYEQYF. The CDR3 DNA sequence: TGTGCCAGCAGCCTACTAGACTACGAGCAGTACTTC. The chain couples TRBV7-8 to TRBJ2-7; perhaps TRBD2 as D (5 bases). Per the germline V gene, CDR1 is SGHVS and CDR2 is FQNEAQ. This CDR3 is built from 12 residues. Trimming left V 5 bases short and J 3 bases short, with 8 bases between.

This clonotype was seen more than once but under ten times. The chain carries TRBV19 and TRBJ2-5; D gene ambiguous. This CDR3 is 13 amino acids long. The germline V gene has CDR1 LNHDA and CDR2 SQIVND (reference sequence). Trimming stripped 4 bases from V and 1 base from J, with 7 bases between. The CDR3 nucleotides are TGTGCCAGTAGTAGCAGAGTCCAAGAGACCCAGTACTTC. Protein: CASSSRVQETQYF.

The rearrangement joins TRBV20-1 to TRBJ2-5; 13 bases line up with TRBD2. V shed 6 bases, J shed 10 bases, and the junction held 11 bases outside the gene matches. The CDR3 runs 14 residues. Germline V gene data show CDR1 as DFQATT and CDR2 as SNEGSKA (reference sequence). The DNA of the CDR3 is TGCAGTGCCACAACTAGCGGGGGGGCACGGGACCAGTACTTC. This translates into CSATTSGGARDQYF.

The genes are TRBV25-1 and TRBJ1-3; possible D gene TRBD1, 6 bases. The V gene lost 1 base and the J gene lost 2 bases, with 9 bases spanning the gap. The CDR3 contains 15 residues. Germline V gene data show CDR1 as MGHDK and CDR2 as SYGVNS. CDR3 loop: CASSESGVAGNTIYF. The DNA for the CDR3 is TGTGCCAGCAGTGAATCAGGGGTCGCTGGAAACACCATATATTTT.

The V call is TRBV29-1, the J call TRBJ1-1; D ambiguous. The CDR3 length is 11 residues. Trimming took 6 bases from V and 11 from J, leaving 16 bases between them. Per germline, CDR1 SQVTM and CDR2 ANQGSEA. The CDR3 DNA reads TGCAGCGTGTACAGAGGGCTGCCGGCTTTCTTT. This encodes CSVYRGLPAFF. Using reference TRBV29-1 and TRBJ1-1 for the parts outside the CDR3, the full variable domain is SAVISQKPSRDICQRGTSLTIQCQVDSQVTMMFWYRQQPGQSLTLIATANQGSEATYESGFVIDKFPISRPNLTFSTLTVSNMSPEDSSIYLCSVYRGLPAFFGQGTRLTVV.

This clonotype was observed a handful of times. V gene TRBV25-1 combines with J gene TRBJ2-5, with D possibly matching TRBD2 (7 bases). Germline V gene data show CDR1 as MGHDK and CDR2 as SYGVNS. There are 14 residues in the CDR3. V gave up 1 base and J gave up 4 bases, with 10 bases separating them. The CDR3 nucleotides read TGTGCCAGCAGTGAATCGGGGGGCGGAGAGACCCAGTACTTC. Protein sequence: CASSESGGGETQYF.

This clonotype appeared a single time. Here the CDR3 DNA reads TGCGCCAGCAGCCAAGATCTAGCAGAGCAGTTCTTC. The encoded protein is CASSQDLAEQFF. This chain joins TRBV4-1 and TRBJ2-1; TRBD2 might be the D (5 bases). CDR1 is MGHRA and CDR2 is YSYEKL in the germline V gene. Trimming removed 0 bases from V and 10 bases from J, with 7 bases in between. The CDR3 runs 12 residues.

This clonotype was counted once. The chain employs TRBV2 and TRBJ1-3, with D possibly matching TRBD1 (5 bases). The CDR3 sequence is 16 residues long. V dropped 4 bases and J dropped 0 bases, with 13 bases sitting between them. Germline lookup yields CDR1 SNHLY and CDR2 FYNNEI. CDR3 nucleotide sequence: TGTGCCAGCAGTGCCTCAGGGAGATTCTCTGGAAACACCATATATTTT. Translation gives CASSASGRFSGNTIYF.

This clonotype was found a few times. J is TRBJ1-3 and V is TRBV15; TRBD1 matches at 7 bases. CDR1 and CDR2 from the germline V gene are LNHNV and YYDKDF (reference sequence). The CDR3 is made up of 16 amino acids. After removal of 5 bases from V and 2 bases from J, the junction contained 9 bases not matched to a gene. The CDR3 DNA reads TGTGCCACCAGCGGGTACCCGGGACAGCCTGGAAACACCATATATTTT. Translation gives CATSGYPGQPGNTIYF.

This clonotype has more than one count but fewer than ten. The rearrangement uses TRBV19 and TRBJ1-6, with a weak D call TRBD1 (5 bases). Trimming pared 4 bases from V and 10 bases from J, leaving 17 bases between. The CDR3 has 15 residues. Germline V gene lookup returns CDR1 LNHDA and CDR2 SQIVND (reference sequence). The CDR3 DNA follows: TGTGCCAGTAGTACCGACAGCTACCCACGGTCACCCCTCCACTTT. This codes for CASSTDSYPRSPLHF.

This rearrangement joins TRBV6-5 to TRBJ2-5, with D unclear. The CDR3 loop spans 14 amino acids. Germline V gene data show CDR1 as MNHEY and CDR2 as SVGAGI. Trimming shortened V by 0 bases and J by 4 bases, and 9 bases separated the two germline ends. The CDR3 loop reads CASSYSRILETQYF. CDR3 sequence (DNA): TGTGCCAGCAGTTACTCCAGGATACTAGAGACCCAGTACTTC.

The chain is built from TRBV12-3 or TRBV12-4 and TRBJ1-6; D gene ambiguous. The CDR3 length is 14 residues. V lost 8 bases to trimming and J lost 7 bases, with 15 bases between them. This CDR3 reads CASRKRLSNSPLHF. The CDR3 nucleotides are TGTGCCAGCCGGAAACGCCTGAGCAATTCACCCCTCCACTTT.

This clonotype was seen ten or more times. This chain links TRBV11-2 with TRBJ2-7; 8 bases match TRBD1. The CDR3 contains 13 residues. Germline CDR1 SGHAT, CDR2 FQNNGV. J lost 7 bases, V lost 2 bases, and 4 bases had no gene match. CDR3 sequence (DNA): TGTGCCAGCAGCTTACAGGGGGCGGGTGAGCAGTACTTC. It codes for CASSLQGAGEQYF.

This clonotype was seen many times. The genes are TRBV4-3 and TRBJ2-1, with TRBD2 matching 9 bases. The CDR3 extends over 16 amino acids. The junction had 4 bases not matched to a gene; V was cut back by 0 bases and J by 4 bases. Germline V CDR1 and CDR2: LGHNA, YSLEER. CDR3 in DNA: TGCGCCAGCAGCCAAGATCGCCTAGCGGGGTACAATGAGCAGTTCTTC. Translated, it gives CASSQDRLAGYNEQFF.

Details on this clonotype: A single base separates this from a much larger clone, so it may be a read error. This chain links TRBV2 with TRBJ1-1, with D unresolved. The V gene's germline CDR1 is SNHLY and CDR2 FYNNEI. CDR3 length: 14 amino acids. The CDR3 here is CASVQSRSNTEAFF. The CDR3 bases are TGTGCTTCGGTGCAATCAAGGTCGAACACTGAAGCTTTCTTT.

The genes are TRBV4-1 and TRBJ2-7; 7 nucleotides align to TRBD2. The CDR3 consists of 14 residues. Per germline, CDR1 MGHRA and CDR2 YSYEKL. V was clipped by 4 bases and J by 0 bases; unmatched bases: 3. The CDR3 DNA reads TGCGCCAGCAGCCCGGGACTAAGCTCCTACGAGCAGTACTTC. Protein product: CASSPGLSSYEQYF.

The table lists this clonotype with a few counts. The V call is TRBV2, the J call TRBJ2-5, with 11 bases matching TRBD2. The germline V gene has CDR1 SNHLY and CDR2 FYNNEI. The CDR3 consists of 15 residues. Trimming removed 5 bases from V and 2 bases from J; junction bases left unmatched: 4. This CDR3 reads CASSPGTSGQETQYF. The CDR3 coding sequence is TGTGCCAGCAGTCCCGGGACTAGCGGACAAGAGACCCAGTACTTC.

This clonotype was seen ten or more times. The rearrangement uses TRBV4-3 and TRBJ1-6; D is undetermined. Trimming pared 0 bases from V and 4 bases from J, leaving 13 bases between. The CDR3 totals 17 residues. The germline V gene has CDR1 LGHNA and CDR2 YSLEER. The CDR3 DNA is TGCGCCAGCAGCCAAGATGAGGCGCATGCTTATAATTCACCCCTCCACTTT. Protein: CASSQDEAHAYNSPLHF.